This T cell receptor beta chain was identified in a study of OX40 agonist ivuxolimab in advanced cancers. V shed 3 bases and J shed 9 bases, with 9 bases lying between them. The V gene's germline CDR1 is LNHDA and CDR2 SQIVND (reference sequence). CDR3 size: 12 residues. Generated by immunoSEQ multiplex PCR, the TCRdb table keeps only in-frame clones and is missing some. The sample lists approximately 69,000 clones, roughly 84% seen once, with 7.5% to 9% in the top ten. This chain links TRBV19 with TRBJ1-5; D is uncertain. Sequenced here: CD4+ or CD8+ T cells sorted from blood, sampled in a trial of the OX40 agonist ivuxolimab. This sequence originates from an adult with an advanced solid tumor such as melanoma, head and neck, liver or kidney cancer. DNA of the CDR3: TGTGCCAGTAGTATGACGAGGATGCCCCAGCATTTT. This codes for CASSMTRMPQHF.